Listed here are 21 T cell receptor beta chains from one sample, sequenced in a study of T cell responses to AZD1222 COVID-19 vaccine. The repertoire was sequenced with immunoSEQ multiplex PCR; TCRdb's copy has only in-frame clones and lacks some. The sample contains about 150,000 clones, roughly nine tenths of which appear only once. The source was peripheral blood, collected on day 0 of AZD1222 vaccination. These receptor sequences come from an adult in good health.

The chain joins TRBV4-2 to TRBJ1-5; D is uncertain. Looked up from germline, CDR1 is LGHNA and CDR2 is YNFKEQ. Trimming shortened V by 6 bases and J by 2 bases, and 20 bases separated the two germline ends. The CDR3 has 17 residues. The CDR3 protein is CASSHKGKSGGNQPQHF. CDR3 sequence (DNA): TGTGCCAGCAGTCACAAGGGTAAGAGTGGTGGCAATCAGCCCCAGCATTTT.

The rearrangement uses TRBV19 and TRBJ1-1; no firm D call. CDR1 and CDR2 from the germline V gene are LNHDA and SQIVND (reference sequence). The CDR3 spans 14 residues. V was pared by 5 bases and J by 4 bases, with 14 bases between. The DNA for the CDR3 is TGTGCCAGTAGTGCCCAGGTTTTAAGCACTGAAGCTTTCTTT. Its protein is CASSAQVLSTEAFF.

The genes are TRBV12-3 or TRBV12-4 and TRBJ2-7; D possibly matches TRBD1 or TRBD2 (5 bases each). This CDR3 is 12 amino acids long. Trimming pared 8 bases from V and 3 bases from J, leaving 11 bases between. The DNA of the CDR3 is TGTGCCAGCGGCCGGGACGGCTACGAGCAGTACTTC. It yields the protein CASGRDGYEQYF.

The chain has TRBV30 and TRBJ2-1; 7 bases are shared with TRBD1. This CDR3 comprises 13 residues. The germline V gene encodes CDR1 GTSNPN and CDR2 SVGIG (reference sequence). Trimming took 2 bases from V and 4 from J; bases not matched to a gene: 2. The DNA for the CDR3 is TGTGCCTGGAGTAAGGGGGCGTACAATGAGCAGTTCTTC. It codes for CAWSKGAYNEQFF.

This clone was seen more than once but under ten times. V gene TRBV28 combines with J gene TRBJ2-1; 10 bases match TRBD2. Germline V lookup: CDR1 MDHEN, CDR2 SYDVKM. The CDR3 runs to 17 residues. After removal of 6 bases from V and 7 bases from J, the junction contained 15 bases not matched to a gene. The chain's CDR3 is CASSPMGLAGARNEQFF. In nucleotides, the CDR3 is TGTGCCAGCAGCCCAATGGGGCTAGCGGGAGCTAGGAATGAGCAGTTCTTC.

This chain links TRBV2 with TRBJ1-6; D gene uncertain. V was pared by 6 bases and J by 6 bases, with 15 bases between. CDR3 length: 15 residues. CDR1 and CDR2 from the germline V gene are SNHLY and FYNNEI. CDR3 bases: TGTGCCAGCAGCGGTGACCCGGCGGGTAATTCACCCCTCCACTTT. Translated, it gives CASSGDPAGNSPLHF.

J is TRBJ2-3 and V is TRBV4-3; D remains ambiguous. The germline V gene has CDR1 LGHNA and CDR2 YSLEER. The V gene lost 0 bases and the J gene lost 2 bases, with 9 bases spanning the gap. This CDR3 comprises 15 residues. CDR3 DNA sequence: TGCGCCAGCAGCCAAGATGGGCGGCCCACAGATACGCAGTATTTT. Translation gives CASSQDGRPTDTQYF.

The V call is TRBV7-6, the J call TRBJ1-1; 9 nucleotides line up with TRBD1. The CDR3 is made up of 15 amino acids. The germline V gene has CDR1 SGHVS and CDR2 FNYEAQ. V was clipped by 5 bases and J by 5 bases; unmatched bases: 9. CDR3 in DNA: TGTGCCAGCAGCCAGAGGACAGGGGCGGAAACTGAAGCTTTCTTT. Residues: CASSQRTGAETEAFF.

The V and J genes are TRBV11-3 and TRBJ2-7; D perhaps matches TRBD1 (6 bases). The CDR3 is 14 amino acids. The germline CDR1 and CDR2 sequences are SGHNT and YENEEA. V was shortened by 5 bases and J by 7 bases, with 18 bases between the two germline ends. The CDR3 sequence is CASSTRQAPEEQYF. The CDR3 coding sequence is TGTGCCAGCAGCACTAGACAGGCCCCGGAGGAGCAGTACTTC.

This rearrangement joins TRBV7-2 to TRBJ1-6; D might be TRBD1 (5 bases). Germline V CDR1 and CDR2: SGHTA, FQGNSA. The CDR3 has 15 residues. The ends were cut back, 1 base at V and 6 bases at J, with 10 bases in the middle. The CDR3 sequence: CASSLEWDGNSPLHF. Here the CDR3 DNA reads TGTGCCAGCAGCTTAGAATGGGACGGTAATTCACCCCTCCACTTT.

The V and J genes are TRBV6-5 and TRBJ1-6; D might be TRBD1 (6 bases). With 7 bases removed from V and 19 bases from J, the gap between germline ends came to 23 bases. The CDR3 sequence is 13 residues long. Per the germline V gene, CDR1 is MNHEY and CDR2 is SVGAGI. This chain's CDR3 is CASIGGGSGFAHF. CDR3 DNA sequence: TGTGCCAGCATCGGCGGGGGCTCAGGCTTCGCTCACTTT.

The chain has TRBV6-5 and TRBJ1-1; D ambiguous. The CDR3 has 12 residues. Per germline, CDR1 MNHEY and CDR2 SVGAGI. V dropped 5 bases and J dropped 4 bases, with 8 bases sitting between them. The CDR3 protein is CASSRGGTEAFF. The CDR3 DNA follows: TGTGCCAGCAGTCGGGGAGGCACTGAAGCTTTCTTT.

V gene TRBV18 combines with J gene TRBJ1-1; D is possibly TRBD1 (6 bases). This CDR3 is built from 13 residues. V shed 4 bases and J shed 11 bases, with 17 bases lying between them. The germline gives CDR1 KGHSH, CDR2 LQKENI. This CDR3 is CASSQDHWDTAFF. CDR3 bases: TGTGCCAGCTCACAAGACCACTGGGACACGGCTTTCTTT.

The V gene is TRBV7-9, the J gene TRBJ2-7; perhaps TRBD2 as D (6 bases). V lost 5 bases and J 2 bases, leaving 10 bases between the germline ends. Germline CDR1 and CDR2: SEHNR and FQNEAQ (reference sequence). This CDR3 contains 13 residues. CDR3 nucleotide sequence: TGTGCCAGCAGCCGCGGGACGGCCTACGAGCAGTACTTC. Residues: CASSRGTAYEQYF.

The gene calls are TRBV5-1 and TRBJ1-2, with 9 bases aligning to TRBD1. Germline V gene data show CDR1 as SGHRS and CDR2 as YFSETQ. CDR3 length: 18 amino acids. After removal of 1 base from V and 4 bases from J, the junction contained 14 bases not matched to a gene. This CDR3 is CASSLLNVPGTGFYGYTF. The CDR3 nucleotides are TGCGCCAGCAGCTTGCTCAATGTTCCCGGGACAGGGTTCTATGGCTACACCTTC.

The chain joins TRBV5-8 to TRBJ1-2; D ambiguous. The germline V and J ends were trimmed by 0 bases and 5 bases, with 5 bases remaining between them. There are 12 residues in the CDR3. The germline gives CDR1 SGHTS, CDR2 YDEGEE. CDR3 protein: CASSLGQYGYTF. CDR3 DNA sequence: TGTGCCAGCAGCTTGGGACAATATGGCTACACCTTC.

This chain connects TRBV29-1 to TRBJ1-2; 7 bases map to TRBD1. Germline-derived CDR1 and CDR2 are SQVTM and ANQGSEA. The CDR3 runs 12 residues. In DNA, the CDR3 is TGCAGTGGGGACAGCATTAACTATGGCTACACCTTC. Translating gives CSGDSINYGYTF.

This clone was seen only once. The chain is built from TRBV21-1 and TRBJ2-3; the table's D gene call, TRBD2, was not cross checked with the DNA. TRBV21-1 is flagged as a pseudogene. The CDR3 is 17 residues long. CDR3 bases: TGTGCCAGCAGCAAAGTGTGGGGGAGGGCGCGCACAGATACGCAGTATTTT. Translated: CASSKVWGRARTDTQYF.

In its sample, this clone was seen a few times. This specimen includes other DNA sequences encoding the same CDR3. The chain has TRBV27 and TRBJ2-7, with TRBD1 matching 8 bases. Germline lookup yields CDR1 MNHEY and CDR2 SMNVEV (reference sequence). The CDR3 loop spans 14 amino acids. The ends lost 2 bases at V and 3 bases at J; junction bases unmatched: 3. The CDR3 loop reads CASSLQGANYEQYF. The DNA for the CDR3 is TGTGCCAGCAGTTTACAGGGGGCTAACTACGAGCAGTACTTC.

The chain employs TRBV18 and TRBJ1-5, with D unclear. The CDR3 spans 12 residues. V dropped 0 bases and J dropped 5 bases, with 2 bases sitting between them. The germline V gene encodes CDR1 KGHSH and CDR2 LQKENI. The CDR3 nucleotides read TGTGCCAGCTCACCACCCGATCAGCCCCAGCATTTT. Translation: CASSPPDQPQHF.

This clone was seen more than once but under ten times. The chain joins TRBV3-1 (or the pseudogene TRBV3-2) to TRBJ2-2; 10 bases line up with TRBD1. In germline, CDR1 is LGHDT, CDR2 YNNKEL (reference sequence). The CDR3 has 16 residues. The V segment lost 7 bases and the J segment 6 bases; nucleotides outside the gene matches: 11. CDR3 sequence (DNA): TGTGCCAGCATAGACAGGGGGCAGGGGGAAGCCGGGGAGCTGTTTTTT. This encodes CASIDRGQGEAGELFF.